The entry below gives a single TCR beta chain sequence along with its context. This clonotype was counted a few times. Which antigen it targets is not known. Base qualities are missing; no much larger clone stands one base away. Donors were under 40 systemically healthy Caucasian individuals from Russia aged roughly 6 to 90 years. Ten milliliters of peripheral blood were drawn from each donor into EDTA-treated Vacutainer tubes. PBMCs were isolated by Ficoll-Paque density-gradient centrifugation, with at least 6 million obtained per sample. Trizol reagent was used to extract total RNA from PBMCs, with at least 5.5 micrograms per sample. The percentages of naive CD45RAhigh/CD27high T cells were determined by flow cytometry on a PBMC aliquot from every donor. This sample was taken from a study of blood T cells in healthy people across ages (dated by TCRdb to about 2015). In the study overall: In model experiments, template switching captured about one uniquely barcoded TCR beta cDNA molecule for every two T cells. To track age-related changes in TCR beta repertoire diversity, the study relied on deep sequencing normalized with unique cDNA molecular identifiers. Two additional independent replicas of 1 million unique cDNA reads from the same blood draw were analyzed for two donors (one aged 18 to 29 and one aged 80 or older). Donors were grouped into four age groups: young (average roughly 17 years), middle-aged (under 40), aged (about 60) and long-lived (just over 80). General conclusions and limits of the study: Because profiling used bulk unsorted PBMCs, naive and antigen-experienced compartments could not be compared conclusively. Observed TCR beta diversity per million T cells fell roughly linearly with age, and a significant reduction was already apparent by age approximately 41. The CMV infection status of donors was not known, potentially confounding age-related changes in expanded clonotypes. Total diversity estimates from one million sequenced T cells were considered lower bounds and underestimates. The percentage of naive T cells measured by flow cytometry correlated strongly with observed TCR beta diversity. The long-lived group showed more naive CD4+ T cells, fewer expanded clones and increased TCR diversity than the aged group, suggesting age selection.

The junction shows trimming of 5 bases on V and 7 bases on J, and the gene matches do not reach 10 bases of it. Its CDR3 holds 14 amino acids, cysteine through phenylalanine. Just the 42-base CDR3 DNA is kept, in frame starting at base 1. The germline V gene encodes CDR1 DFQATT and CDR2 SNEGSKA (reference sequence). The receptor library was made with 5' RACE. Sequencer: Illumina HiSeq 2500. A second about 7 to 11 cycle PCR used a sample-barcoded 5' primer and a J-beta primer mix. Each TCR beta cDNA molecule received a unique molecular identifier from a template-switch 5' adaptor carrying 12 random nucleotides. Each sample yielded at least 2.5 million CDR3-containing paired-end reads. First-strand cDNA synthesis was performed from all RNA using the Mint cDNA synthesis kit, with priming by a TRBC-specific oligonucleotide. Following uracil-DNA glycosylase treatment, all cDNA underwent a first 18-cycle PCR with the universal primers M1SS and BC2_uni_R. The study's own analysis went as follows. Each sample was normalized by randomly selecting 1 million high-quality reads, each carrying a distinct molecular identifier. Instead of being binned into consensus sequences, reads with shared molecular identifiers were discarded. MiTCR, set to a Q25 quality threshold and the strictest error-elimination algorithm, was used for CDR3 identification, clonotype clustering and error correction. A nonparametric unseen species model with Euler transformation was used to estimate a lower bound on total TCR beta diversity. Starting from the raw public reads, TCRdb applied fastp trimming at Q25, assembled clones with MiXCR and retained in-frame beta chains. Duplicate CDR3 protein sequences are folded into a single record with the most common DNA and genes. What appears here as the V and J calls and clone size reflects TCRdb's work, not the paper's. Recorded for this sample are approximately 800,000 distinct CDR3 sequences; around 25% of them occurred a single time. The ten largest account for approximately 4% of the sample.

The same specimen was also included in a second study, on T cells of mothers and their children. The second paper further reports: The donors were nine systemically healthy Caucasian individuals, made up of three mothers and their six children. cDNA synthesis consumed the entire amount of extracted RNA, loaded at around 1.4 ug RNA in each 15 ul reaction. Sample barcodes and 2-4 random nucleotides were added via the M1S primer in the second PCR. More than 8 million TCR beta CDR3 reads were obtained from each mother, and approximately 3 million reads were obtained from each child. Thymic selection similarly shapes TCR recombination output in related and unrelated pairs, with minor effect from inherited differences. Related mother-child pairs always showed normalized repertoire overlap that was slightly higher than in unrelated mother-child pairs, though the difference was never significant. Persistent microchimeric T cell clones were not detected, at a sensitivity of around 99 clones per million clonotypes. In the study, deep NGS was used to compare the TCR beta repertoires of mothers and children, and features distinguishing related mother-child pairs from unrelated individuals were sought. On average, the children were roughly 10 +/- 4 years old, while the mothers were around 40 +/- 4 years old. After adapters were ligated using NEBNext reagents, the libraries underwent 100+100 nt paired-end sequencing on an Illumina HiSeq 2000. To prevent cross-contamination, the mother and child libraries were prepared one month apart and sequenced in separate runs. For each donor, somewhere between roughly 450,000 and 2,000,000 distinct TCR beta clonotypes were identified. Naive TCR beta clonotypes were estimated from low-frequency clonotypes matched to each donor's FACS-determined naive share, without sorting.

Here the chain combines TRBV20-1 and TRBJ2-4, and TRBD2 aligns with 8 junction nucleotides. The source material was blood. The sequence came from a boy between 10 and 17 years old in good health. The nucleotides read TGCAGTGCTCAAATAGCGGGGACGATGAACATTCAGTACTTC. Protein translation: CSAQIAGTMNIQYF.